A selection of T cell receptor beta chains follows, all from one sample in a study of beta chain features in type 1 diabetes. The assay was immunoSEQ multiplex PCR, and TCRdb's table has in-frame clones only and misses some. The repertoire holds under 300,000 clones, with over 11% as singletons. The sample consisted of naive CD4+ T cells from blood. The origin of the receptors is a man aged 25-45 years with type 1 diabetes. The CDR3 runs from the conserved cysteine through the conserved F or W. The D gene is left open where the match is weak. The listing skips clone size in some rows; elsewhere it reads once, few, many or a size class.

-,TRBJ2-2,few,TRBV5-1,TGCGCCAGCAGCTTGGAAACAGGGACCACCGGGGAGCTGTTTTTT,CASSLETGTTGELFF
-,TRBJ1-1,few,TRBV11-2,TGTGCCAGCAGCTTAGGGGGGCCCACTGAAGCTTTCTTT,CASSLGGPTEAFF
TRBD2,TRBJ2-7,few,TRBV18,TGTGCCAGCTCACCAGGGACTAGCGGGTTCTACGAGCAGTACTTC,CASSPGTSGFYEQYF
-,TRBJ1-1,-,TRBV6-5,TGTGCCAGCAGTCGTCAGGGAACTGAAGCTTTCTTT,CASSRQGTEAFF
TRBD1,TRBJ1-6,-,TRBV2,TGTGCCAGCAGTGAGGACAGGGCTTATAATTCACCCCTCCACTTT,CASSEDRAYNSPLHF
-,TRBJ2-1,-,TRBV6-5,TGTGCCAGCAGTCCCTCAGGGCAATGGCAGTTCTTC,CASSPSGQWQFF
TRBD1,TRBJ1-1,few,TRBV25-1,TGTGCCAGCAGTGTGATGACAGGGGCCAACACTGAAGCTTTCTTT,CASSVMTGANTEAFF
-,TRBJ2-5,-,TRBV4-1,TGCGCCAGCAGCCAAGATCACGACAGGAGGACACAAGAGACCCAGTACTTC,CASSQDHDRRTQETQYF
TRBD1,TRBJ2-3,few,TRBV29-1,TGCAGCGCCCAGGGGGCTGAAGATACGCAGTATTTT,CSAQGAEDTQYF
-,TRBJ2-7,-,TRBV15,TGTGCCACCAGCAGAGAGTCAGGGGCGGCCTACGAGCAGTACTTC,CATSRESGAAYEQYF
-,TRBJ2-7,few,TRBV10-3,TGTGCCATCAGTGTAAGGCAGGACTCCTACGAGCAGTACTTC,CAISVRQDSYEQYF
-,TRBJ1-1,once,TRBV18,TGTGCCAGCTCACCGGTCTCCGGGGGTCGAACTGAAGCTTTCTTT,CASSPVSGGRTEAFF
-,TRBJ1-2,few,TRBV7-9,TGTGCCAGCAGCTTATCGGGTTTCCCCAACTATGGCTACACCTTC,CASSLSGFPNYGYTF
TRBD1,TRBJ2-5,once,TRBV10-3,TGTGCCATCAGTGAGTCTGCCGGGACAGGGGTAGAGACCCAGTACTTC,CAISESAGTGVETQYF
-,TRBJ1-1,-,TRBV7-2,TGTGCCAGCAGCCCCCCGACACGGACTGAAGCTTTCTTT,CASSPPTRTEAFF
-,TRBJ2-3,-,TRBV18,TGTGCCAGCTCACCTGGTCTGGCCCCCACAGATACGCAGTATTTT,CASSPGLAPTDTQYF
TRBD2,TRBJ2-7,few,TRBV11-2,TGTGCCAGCAGCATCACTAGCGGGGGTTCCTACGAGCAGTACTTC,CASSITSGGSYEQYF